The source of this T cell receptor (beta chain) is a study of blood T cells in healthy people across ages. In this sample, this clonotype turned up a few times. With a J-beta primer mix and a sample-barcoded 5' primer, a second PCR ran about 7 to 11 cycles. Every individual sample yielded 2.5 million or more paired-end reads (each containing CDR3). TCRdb independently ran MiXCR on the 5' RACE reads; one entry per CDR3 protein. The sample has approximately 900,000 distinct CDR3 sequences; 48% are singletons. Trimming at V came to 3 bases and at J to 2 bases, leaving 8 bases not matched to a gene. Germline V gene data show CDR1 as SGHRS and CDR2 as YFSETQ. This CDR3 region has 15 residues.

The chain links TRBV5-1 to TRBJ2-7; 7 nucleotides agree with TRBD1. This clonotype originated in a man aged 30-40 years in good health. Sequenced sample: blood. The CDR3 region has the DNA TGCGCCAGCAGCTCAACCGGGACAGCACCCTACGAGCAGTACTTC. It specifies CASSSTGTAPYEQYF.